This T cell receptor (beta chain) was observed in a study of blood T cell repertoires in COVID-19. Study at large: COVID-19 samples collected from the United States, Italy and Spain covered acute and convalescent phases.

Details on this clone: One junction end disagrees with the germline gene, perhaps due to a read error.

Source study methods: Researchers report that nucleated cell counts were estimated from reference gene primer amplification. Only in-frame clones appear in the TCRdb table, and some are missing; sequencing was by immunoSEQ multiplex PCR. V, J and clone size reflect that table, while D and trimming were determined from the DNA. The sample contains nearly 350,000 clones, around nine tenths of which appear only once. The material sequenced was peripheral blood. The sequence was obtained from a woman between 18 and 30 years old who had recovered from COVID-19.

This CDR3 reads CASSFPGQALAF. The CDR3 DNA follows: TGTGCCAGCAGTTTTCCTGGACAGGCCCTTGCCTTT. The chain is built from TRBV28 and TRBJ1-1; 7 bases are shared with TRBD1. The CDR3 loop spans 12 amino acids. Germline V lookup: CDR1 MDHEN, CDR2 SYDVKM.